The next 20 T cell receptor beta chains were all read from a single sample in a study of blood T cell repertoires in COVID-19. Only in-frame clones appear in the TCRdb table, and some are missing; sequencing was by immunoSEQ multiplex PCR. The sample consists of under 300,000 clones, around 80% of them appearing once. What was sequenced was PBMCs or T cells enriched from blood (not recorded which). These receptors originate from a man aged 35-49 years who had recovered from COVID-19.

The chain recombines TRBV27 with TRBJ2-7; D may be TRBD1 (6 bases). This CDR3 is built from 15 residues. With 1 base removed from V and 0 bases from J, the gap between germline ends came to 10 bases. Germline V lookup: CDR1 MNHEY, CDR2 SMNVEV (reference sequence). CDR3 coding DNA: TGTGCCAGCAGTTTATTAGGGGGACACTCCTACGAGCAGTACTTC. Its protein is CASSLLGGHSYEQYF.

V gene TRBV19 combines with J gene TRBJ1-4; no definite D call. With 6 bases removed from V and 5 bases from J, the gap between germline ends came to 13 bases. The CDR3 sequence is 14 residues long. Germline lookup yields CDR1 LNHDA and CDR2 SQIVND (reference sequence). CDR3 region: CASSDGGLNEKLFF. CDR3 nucleotide sequence: TGTGCCAGTAGCGACGGAGGGCTCAATGAAAAACTGTTTTTT.

The V call is TRBV6-1, the J call TRBJ2-5, with D possibly matching TRBD2 (6 bases). The CDR3 extends over 14 amino acids. Deletions cut 3 bases from V and 5 bases from J, with 13 bases between. Germline CDR1 MNHNS, CDR2 SASEGT. CDR3: CASSDQTSLETQYF. The CDR3 DNA is TGTGCCAGCAGTGACCAAACTAGCTTGGAGACCCAGTACTTC.

This clone was detected once. V gene TRBV29-1 combines with J gene TRBJ2-5; D unresolved. This CDR3 comprises 12 residues. Per the germline V gene, CDR1 is SQVTM and CDR2 is ANQGSEA. CDR3 sequence: CSTYSGQETQYF. The CDR3, as DNA: TGCAGTACATACTCGGGCCAAGAGACCCAGTACTTC.

The J gene is TRBJ2-2, the V gene TRBV19; 7 nucleotides align to TRBD1. In germline, CDR1 is LNHDA, CDR2 SQIVND (reference sequence). The CDR3 is 16 residues long. The V gene end was trimmed by 6 bases and the J gene end by 5 bases; junction bases not matched to a gene: 12. CDR3 loop: CASRALTGRITGELFF. CDR3 sequence (DNA): TGTGCCAGTAGGGCCCTGACAGGGAGAATTACCGGGGAGCTGTTTTTT.

The chain is built from TRBV24-1 and TRBJ2-3; perhaps TRBD2 as D (7 bases). The V gene lost 3 bases and the J gene lost 6 bases, with 12 bases spanning the gap. The CDR3 runs 14 residues. Looked up from germline, CDR1 is KGHDR and CDR2 is SFDVKD. The CDR3 bases are TGTGCCACCAGTGATGCGGGGGCGAAGGATACGCAGTATTTT. Amino acids: CATSDAGAKDTQYF.

The chain has TRBV7-3 and TRBJ2-5; TRBD2 agrees at 13 bases. The CDR3 spans 16 residues. J was trimmed by 5 bases and V by 5 bases; bases with no gene match: 8. The germline gives CDR1 SGHTA, CDR2 FQGTGA. The CDR3 spells CASSITSGGAFETQYF. CDR3 coding DNA: TGTGCCAGCAGCATTACTAGCGGGGGGGCCTTTGAGACCCAGTACTTC.

V gene TRBV5-8 combines with J gene TRBJ1-5; 7 positions agree with TRBD1. The CDR3 has 15 residues. The ends lost 2 bases at V and 4 bases at J; junction bases unmatched: 6. Germline CDR1 reads SGHTS; CDR2 reads YDEGEE. Written as DNA, the CDR3 is TGTGCCAGCAGCTTCCAGGACAGGTTAAATCAGCCCCAGCATTTT. It translates to CASSFQDRLNQPQHF. Drawing the rest from reference TRBV5-8 and TRBJ1-5, the complete variable domain is EAGVTQSPTHLIKTRGQQATLRCSPISGHTSVYWYQQALGLGLQFLLWYDEGEERNRGNFPPRFSGRQFPNYSSELNVNALELEDSALYLCASSFQDRLNQPQHFGDGTRLSIL.

The chain couples TRBV7-8 to TRBJ2-7, with TRBD2 matching 9 bases. V was clipped by 1 base and J by 2 bases; unmatched bases: 3. CDR1 and CDR2 (germline): SGHVS, FQNEAQ. CDR3 length: 15 amino acids. CDR3 in DNA: TGTGCCAGCAGCTTAGGTCGCGGGGGGGCCTACGAGCAGTACTTC. Translation gives CASSLGRGGAYEQYF.

This chain connects TRBV15 to TRBJ1-1; D is possibly TRBD1 (6 bases). Germline lookup yields CDR1 LNHNV and CDR2 YYDKDF (reference sequence). This CDR3 contains 13 residues. V lost 4 bases and J lost 10, with 16 bases in between. CDR3 sequence reads: CATSTGDGERAFF. The CDR3 bases are TGTGCCACCAGCACAGGGGACGGTGAGAGAGCTTTCTTT.

V gene TRBV19 combines with J gene TRBJ1-2; D possibly corresponds to TRBD1 (6 bases). The CDR3 is 14 residues long. The germline gives CDR1 LNHDA, CDR2 SQIVND (reference sequence). V was cut by 6 bases and J by 8 bases, with 19 bases left in between. The CDR3, as DNA: TGTGCCAGTAGGACAGGCTTTCCGTGGGCCGGCTACACCTTC. Translation: CASRTGFPWAGYTF.

The V call is TRBV28, the J call TRBJ2-3; tentative D call: TRBD1 (6 bases). Trimming shortened V by 6 bases and J by 0 bases, and 7 bases separated the two germline ends. This CDR3 comprises 13 residues. CDR1 is MDHEN and CDR2 is SYDVKM in the germline V gene. CDR3: CASRDSSTDTQYF. In DNA, the CDR3 is TGTGCCAGCAGGGACAGCAGCACAGATACGCAGTATTTT.

The chain joins TRBV20-1 to TRBJ2-3, with TRBD2 identical over 11 bases. V was clipped by 3 bases and J by 4 bases; unmatched bases: 12. This CDR3 has 17 amino acids. Germline V CDR1 and CDR2: DFQATT, SNEGSKA (reference sequence). This chain's CDR3 is CSASSTSGTGRADTQYF. CDR3 DNA: TGCAGTGCTAGTTCGACTAGCGGGACCGGACGGGCAGATACGCAGTATTTT.

CDR3 protein: CASGTGGGNQPQHF. The CDR3 DNA is TGTGCCAGCGGGACCGGGGGTGGGAATCAGCCCCAGCATTTT. The chain recombines TRBV3-1 (or the pseudogene TRBV3-2) with TRBJ1-5; D may be TRBD1 (5 bases). The CDR3 runs to 14 residues. The V end was cut by 8 bases, the J end by 4 bases, with 15 bases between. The germline V gene encodes CDR1 LGHDT and CDR2 YNNKEL (reference sequence).

The chain combines TRBV6-1 with TRBJ1-2; D perhaps matches TRBD1 (5 bases). This CDR3 comprises 13 residues. The ends were cut back, 2 bases at V and 8 bases at J, with 12 bases in the middle. Germline CDR1 reads MNHNS; CDR2 reads SASEGT. The CDR3 DNA follows: TGTGCCAGCAGTGAACTAGGACACCCGGGCTACACCTTC. It translates to CASSELGHPGYTF.

This clone was detected only a few times. The V call is TRBV15, the J call TRBJ2-1, with TRBD2 matching 8 bases. Germline V gene sequence: CDR1 LNHNV, CDR2 YYDKDF (reference sequence). The CDR3 is made up of 15 amino acids. Trimming cost V 0 bases and J 6 bases; bases outside gene matches: 4. CDR3 amino acids: CATSRDRAGGNEQFF. In DNA, the CDR3 is TGTGCCACCAGCAGAGATAGGGCGGGGGGCAATGAGCAGTTCTTC.

The rearrangement links TRBV28 to TRBJ1-2; a possible D gene is TRBD1 (5 bases). The CDR3 has 13 amino acids. The ends were cut back, 1 base at V and 5 bases at J, with 8 bases in the middle. Germline assignment: CDR1 MDHEN and CDR2 SYDVKM. The chain's CDR3 is CASSLSQGYGYTF. As DNA, the CDR3 is TGTGCCAGCAGTTTATCGCAGGGTTATGGCTACACCTTC.

The V and J genes are TRBV28 and TRBJ2-7; weak D call: TRBD2 (6 bases). The CDR3 contains 11 residues. CDR1 is MDHEN and CDR2 is SYDVKM in the germline V gene. Trimming cost V 6 bases and J 6 bases, with 9 bases left between them. CDR3 protein: CASSARGEQYF. The CDR3 nucleotides are TGTGCCAGCAGCGCGCGGGGCGAGCAGTACTTC.

The chain has TRBV10-2 and TRBJ2-1, with D possibly matching TRBD2 (6 bases). In germline, CDR1 is WSHSY, CDR2 SAAADI. The CDR3 has 12 residues. Trimming stripped 6 bases from V and 8 bases from J, with 11 bases between. The CDR3 DNA is TGCGCCAGCAGGGACTGGGGGGATGAGCAGTTCTTC. This gives the protein CASRDWGDEQFF.

The V and J genes are TRBV7-3 and TRBJ2-1; D unclear. Germline V gene sequence: CDR1 SGHTA, CDR2 FQGTGA. The CDR3 is 13 residues long. Trimming pared 4 bases from V and 8 bases from J, leaving 12 bases between. CDR3 region: CASSSPSDDEQFF. The CDR3, as DNA: TGTGCCAGCAGCTCCCCCTCAGATGATGAGCAGTTCTTC.